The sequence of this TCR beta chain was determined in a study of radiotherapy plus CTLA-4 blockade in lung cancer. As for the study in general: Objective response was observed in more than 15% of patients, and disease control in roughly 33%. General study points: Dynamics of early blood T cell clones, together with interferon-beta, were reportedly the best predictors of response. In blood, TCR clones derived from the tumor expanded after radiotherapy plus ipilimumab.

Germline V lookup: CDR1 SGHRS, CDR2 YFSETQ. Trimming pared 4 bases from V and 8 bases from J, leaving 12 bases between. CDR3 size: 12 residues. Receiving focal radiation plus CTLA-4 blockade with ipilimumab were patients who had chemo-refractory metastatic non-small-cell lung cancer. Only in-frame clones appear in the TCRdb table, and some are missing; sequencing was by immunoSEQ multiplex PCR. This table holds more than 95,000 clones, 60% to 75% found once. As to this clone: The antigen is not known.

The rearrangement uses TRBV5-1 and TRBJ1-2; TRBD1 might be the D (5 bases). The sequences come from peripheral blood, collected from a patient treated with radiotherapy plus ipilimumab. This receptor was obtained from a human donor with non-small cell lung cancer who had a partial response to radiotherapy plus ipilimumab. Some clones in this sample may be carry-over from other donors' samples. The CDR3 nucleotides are TGCGCCAGCAGCGGGGGGGTAGTCGGCTACACCTTC. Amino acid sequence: CASSGGVVGYTF.